There are a few counts of the clone carrying this T cell receptor beta chain. How the authors handled the data: Estimated nucleated cell counts came from reference gene primer amplification. Sequencing was performed with immunoSEQ multiplex PCR; in TCRdb, only in-frame clones are kept and a portion is missing. D and trimming were read from the DNA, whereas the V and J calls and clone size are those reported in that table. The sample lists around 330,000 clones; roughly 89% were seen once. Before being deemed recovered, Cohort 3 donors had two negative PCRs, clearance, or symptom resolution. V was pared by 6 bases and J by 1 base, with 18 bases between. The CDR3 runs to 16 residues. The germline CDR1 and CDR2 sequences are MGHRA and YSYEKL. The data stem from a study of blood T cell repertoires in COVID-19. Overall study: Both acute and convalescent COVID-19 samples were obtained from the United States, Italy and Spain. T cells, B-cell-depleted T cells, or PBMCs provided the cDNA or gDNA that served as material.

J is TRBJ1-1 and V is TRBV4-1, with D uncertain. The sequenced sample was PBMCs or T cells enriched from blood (not recorded which). The origin of this receptor is a woman younger than 30 who had recovered from COVID-19. The CDR3, as DNA: TGCGCCAGCAGTGAATGGGGAGGGTCCCCGAACACTGAAGCTTTCTTT. It is translated as CASSEWGGSPNTEAFF.